This T cell receptor beta chain was sequenced during a study of beta chain features in type 1 diabetes. Of the isolated RNA, all was reverse transcribed, and so the sequenced material was expressed TCRB transcripts. TCRdb's table, derived via immunoSEQ multiplex PCR, lists solely in-frame clones and lacks some. The sample holds around 600,000 clones; about an eighth are singletons and the top ten take more than 0.1%. This clone showed up just a few times. Its antigen is unknown. This specimen includes other DNA sequences encoding the same CDR3. This CDR3 region has 14 residues. Between the trimmed V and J ends, which lost 0 bases and 1 base, there was a span of 6 bases. Per the germline V gene, CDR1 is SEHNR and CDR2 is FQNEAQ (reference sequence). Overall study results and limits: PCR might pick shorter templates more often, in the same way for patients and controls. There was a moderate but significant shortening of TCRB CDR3s in all four CD4+ subsets of Type 1 diabetes patients. Over-representation of high TCR-expressing cells was a possible consequence of cDNA sequencing.

Sequencing was performed on naive CD4+ T cells from blood. This chain joins TRBV7-9 and TRBJ1-1, with D hard to call. The clonotype was recovered from a man between 25 and 39 years old with type 1 diabetes. CDR3 DNA sequence: TGTGCCAGCAGCTTAGCGCGCGGGAACACTGAAGCTTTCTTT. This encodes CASSLARGNTEAFF.